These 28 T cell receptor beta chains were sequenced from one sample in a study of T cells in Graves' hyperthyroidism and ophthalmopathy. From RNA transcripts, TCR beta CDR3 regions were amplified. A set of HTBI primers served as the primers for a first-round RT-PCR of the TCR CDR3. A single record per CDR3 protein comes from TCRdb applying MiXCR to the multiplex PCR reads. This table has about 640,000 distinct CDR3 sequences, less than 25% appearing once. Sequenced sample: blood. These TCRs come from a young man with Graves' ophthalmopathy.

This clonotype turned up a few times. The CDR3 nucleotides read TGCGCCAGCAGCTCGACAGGGGGCGCCTATGGCTACACCTTC. Translating gives CASSSTGGAYGYTF. The V call is TRBV5-1, the J call TRBJ1-2; TRBD1 aligns across 10 bases. V was pared by 3 bases and J by 4 bases, with 3 bases of the junction left unmatched. This CDR3 has 14 amino acids. Germline V gene sequence: CDR1 SGHRS, CDR2 YFSETQ.

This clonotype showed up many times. CDR3 region: CAWSVQTSSEGYTF. The CDR3 nucleotides read TGTGCCTGGAGTGTACAGACTTCCTCGGAAGGCTACACCTTC. The chain is built from TRBV30 and TRBJ1-2; D not resolved. This CDR3 comprises 14 residues. Per germline, CDR1 GTSNPN and CDR2 SVGIG (reference sequence). The V and J ends lost 0 bases and 8 bases respectively, with 16 bases between them.

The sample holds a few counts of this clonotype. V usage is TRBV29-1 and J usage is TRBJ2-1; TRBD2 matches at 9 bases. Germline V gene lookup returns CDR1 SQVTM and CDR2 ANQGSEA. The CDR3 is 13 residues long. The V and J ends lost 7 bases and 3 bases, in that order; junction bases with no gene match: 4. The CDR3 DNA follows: TGCAGCGCCACGCGGGGGGGCTACAATGAGCAGTTCTTC. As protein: CSATRGGYNEQFF.

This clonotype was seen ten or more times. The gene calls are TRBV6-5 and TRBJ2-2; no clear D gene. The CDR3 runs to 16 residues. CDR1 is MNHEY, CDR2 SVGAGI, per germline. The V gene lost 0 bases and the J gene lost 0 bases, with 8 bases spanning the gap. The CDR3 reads CASSYSVPPNTGELFF. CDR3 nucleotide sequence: TGTGCCAGCAGTTACTCAGTTCCCCCGAACACCGGGGAGCTGTTTTTT.

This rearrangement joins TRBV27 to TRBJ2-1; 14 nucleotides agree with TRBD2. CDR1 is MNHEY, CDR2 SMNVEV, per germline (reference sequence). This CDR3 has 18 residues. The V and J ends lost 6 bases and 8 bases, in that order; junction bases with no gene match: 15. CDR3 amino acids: CASRVPGTSGSRAHEQFF. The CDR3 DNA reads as TGTGCCAGCAGAGTCCCGGGGACTAGCGGGAGTAGAGCCCATGAGCAGTTCTTC.

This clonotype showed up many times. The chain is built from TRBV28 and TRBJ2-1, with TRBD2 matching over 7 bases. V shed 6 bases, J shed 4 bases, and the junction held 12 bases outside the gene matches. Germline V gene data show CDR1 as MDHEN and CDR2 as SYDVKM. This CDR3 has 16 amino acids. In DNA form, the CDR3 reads TGTGCCAGCAGAGATTTGAGGGAGGGCCGATACAATGAGCAGTTCTTC. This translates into CASRDLREGRYNEQFF.

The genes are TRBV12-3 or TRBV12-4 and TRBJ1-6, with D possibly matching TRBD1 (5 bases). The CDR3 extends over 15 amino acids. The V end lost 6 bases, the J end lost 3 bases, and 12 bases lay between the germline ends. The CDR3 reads CASRESGNYNSPLHF. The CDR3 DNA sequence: TGTGCCAGCAGGGAATCAGGGAACTATAATTCACCCCTCCACTTT.

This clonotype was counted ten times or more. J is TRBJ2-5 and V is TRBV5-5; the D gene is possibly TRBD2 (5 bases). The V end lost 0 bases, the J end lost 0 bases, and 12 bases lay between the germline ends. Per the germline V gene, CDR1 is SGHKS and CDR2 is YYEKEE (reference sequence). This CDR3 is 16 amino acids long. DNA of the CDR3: TGTGCCAGCAGCTTGGTACCGGGCGGGTACCAAGAGACCCAGTACTTC. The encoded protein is CASSLVPGGYQETQYF.

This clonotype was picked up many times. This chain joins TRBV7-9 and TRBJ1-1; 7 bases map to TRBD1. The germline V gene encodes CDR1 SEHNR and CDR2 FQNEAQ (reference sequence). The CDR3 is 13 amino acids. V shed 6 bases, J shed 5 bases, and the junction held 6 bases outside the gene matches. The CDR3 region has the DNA TGTGCCAGCAGGGGAGGGGGCGGAACTGAAGCTTTCTTT. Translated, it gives CASRGGGGTEAFF.

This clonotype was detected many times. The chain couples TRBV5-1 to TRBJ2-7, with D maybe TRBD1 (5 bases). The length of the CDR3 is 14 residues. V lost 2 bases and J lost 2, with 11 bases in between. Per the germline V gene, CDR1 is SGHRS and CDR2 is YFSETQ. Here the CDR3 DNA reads TGCGCCAGCAGCTTTAGGGGTCCCACCTACGAGCAGTACTTC. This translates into CASSFRGPTYEQYF.

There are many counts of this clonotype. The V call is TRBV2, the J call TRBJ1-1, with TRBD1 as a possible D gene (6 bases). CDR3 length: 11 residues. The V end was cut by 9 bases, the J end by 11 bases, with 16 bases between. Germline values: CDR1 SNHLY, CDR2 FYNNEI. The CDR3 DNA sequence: TGTGCCAGTAAAGGGGGTTTCGACGCTTTCTTT. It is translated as CASKGGFDAFF.

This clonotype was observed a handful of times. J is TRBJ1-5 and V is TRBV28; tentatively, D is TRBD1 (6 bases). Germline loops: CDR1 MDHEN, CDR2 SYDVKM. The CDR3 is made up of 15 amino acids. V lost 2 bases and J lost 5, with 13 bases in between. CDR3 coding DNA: TGTGCCAGCAGTTTAAGGGAGGGGGGCTATCAGCCCCAGCATTTT. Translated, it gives CASSLREGGYQPQHF. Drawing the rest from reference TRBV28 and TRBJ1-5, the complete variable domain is DVKVTQSSRYLVKRTGEKVFLECVQDMDHENMFWYRQDPGLGLRLIYFSYDVKMKEKGDIPEGYSVSREKKERFSLILESASTNQTSMYLCASSLREGGYQPQHFGDGTRLSIL.

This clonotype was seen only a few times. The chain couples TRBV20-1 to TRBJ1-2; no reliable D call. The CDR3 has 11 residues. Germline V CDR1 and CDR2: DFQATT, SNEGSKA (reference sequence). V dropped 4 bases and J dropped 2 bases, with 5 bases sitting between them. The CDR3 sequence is CSAIRNYGYTF. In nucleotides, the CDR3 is TGCAGTGCTATCAGGAACTATGGCTACACCTTC.

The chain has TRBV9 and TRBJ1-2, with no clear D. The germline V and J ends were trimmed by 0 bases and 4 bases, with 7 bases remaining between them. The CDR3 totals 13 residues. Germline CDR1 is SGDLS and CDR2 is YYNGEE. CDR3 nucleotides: TGTGCCAGCAGCGTAGCCGGCGGCTATGGCTACACCTTC. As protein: CASSVAGGYGYTF.

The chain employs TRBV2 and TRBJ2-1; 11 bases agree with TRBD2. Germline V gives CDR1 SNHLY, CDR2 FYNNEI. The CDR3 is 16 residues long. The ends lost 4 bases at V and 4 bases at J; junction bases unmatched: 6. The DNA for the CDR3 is TGTGCCAGCAGTGCCCCGGGACTAGCGGAGTACAATGAGCAGTTCTTC. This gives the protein CASSAPGLAEYNEQFF.

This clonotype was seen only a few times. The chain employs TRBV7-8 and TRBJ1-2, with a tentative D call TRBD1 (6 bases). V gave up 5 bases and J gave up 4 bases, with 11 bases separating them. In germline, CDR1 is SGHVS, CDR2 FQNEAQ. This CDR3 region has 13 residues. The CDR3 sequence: CASSRGQPYGYTF. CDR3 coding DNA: TGTGCCAGCAGCCGAGGACAGCCCTATGGCTACACCTTC.

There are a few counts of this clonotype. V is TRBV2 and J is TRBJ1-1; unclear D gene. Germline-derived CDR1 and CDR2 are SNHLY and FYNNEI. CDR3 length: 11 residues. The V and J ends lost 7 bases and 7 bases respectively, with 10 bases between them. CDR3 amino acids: CASKFQSEAFF. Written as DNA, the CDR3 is TGTGCCAGCAAATTCCAGAGTGAAGCTTTCTTT.

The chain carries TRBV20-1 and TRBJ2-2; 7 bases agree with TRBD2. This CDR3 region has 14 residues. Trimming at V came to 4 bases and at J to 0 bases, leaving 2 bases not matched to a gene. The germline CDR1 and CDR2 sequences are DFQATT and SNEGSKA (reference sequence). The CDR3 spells CSANAGANTGELFF. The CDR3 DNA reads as TGCAGTGCTAATGCGGGGGCGAACACCGGGGAGCTGTTTTTT.

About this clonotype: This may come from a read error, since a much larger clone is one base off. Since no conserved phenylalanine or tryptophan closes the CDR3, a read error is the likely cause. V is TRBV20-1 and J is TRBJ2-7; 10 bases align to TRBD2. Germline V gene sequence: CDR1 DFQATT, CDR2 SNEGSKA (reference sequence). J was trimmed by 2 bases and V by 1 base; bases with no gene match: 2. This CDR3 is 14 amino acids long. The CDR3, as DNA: TGCAGTGCTAGAGTTAGCGGGAGGCCCTACGAGCAGTACCTC. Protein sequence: CSARVSGRPYEQYL.

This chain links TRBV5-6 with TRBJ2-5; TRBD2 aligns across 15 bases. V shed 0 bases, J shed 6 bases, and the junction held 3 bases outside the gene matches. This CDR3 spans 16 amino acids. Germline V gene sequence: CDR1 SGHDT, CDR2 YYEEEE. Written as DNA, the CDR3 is TGTGCCAGCAGCTTGGAGGGACTAGCGGGAGGAAAGACCCAGTACTTC. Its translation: CASSLEGLAGGKTQYF.

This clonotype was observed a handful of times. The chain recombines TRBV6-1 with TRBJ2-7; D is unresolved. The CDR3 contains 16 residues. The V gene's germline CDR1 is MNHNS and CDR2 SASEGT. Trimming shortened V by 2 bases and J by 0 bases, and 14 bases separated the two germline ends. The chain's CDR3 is CASSEHESVSSYEQYF. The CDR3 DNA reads TGTGCCAGCAGTGAACACGAAAGTGTCAGCTCCTACGAGCAGTACTTC.

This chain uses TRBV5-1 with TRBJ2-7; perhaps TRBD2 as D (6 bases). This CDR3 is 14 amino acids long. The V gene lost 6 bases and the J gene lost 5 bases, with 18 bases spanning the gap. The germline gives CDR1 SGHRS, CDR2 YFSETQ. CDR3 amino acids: CASTYIPSADEQYF. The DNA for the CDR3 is TGCGCCAGCACTTACATCCCTAGCGCCGACGAGCAGTACTTC.

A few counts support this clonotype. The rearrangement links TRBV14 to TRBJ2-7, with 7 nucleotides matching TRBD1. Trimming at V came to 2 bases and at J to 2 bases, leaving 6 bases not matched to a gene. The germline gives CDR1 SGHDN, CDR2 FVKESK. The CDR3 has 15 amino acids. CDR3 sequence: CASSQRTGDPYEQYF. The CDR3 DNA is TGTGCCAGCAGCCAAAGGACAGGAGATCCCTACGAGCAGTACTTC. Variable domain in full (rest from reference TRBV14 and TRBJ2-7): EAGVTQFPSHSVIEKGQTVTLRCDPISGHDNLYWYRRVMGKEIKFLLHFVKESKQDESGMPNNRFLAERTGGTYSTLKVQPAELEDSGVYFCASSQRTGDPYEQYFGPGTRLTVT.

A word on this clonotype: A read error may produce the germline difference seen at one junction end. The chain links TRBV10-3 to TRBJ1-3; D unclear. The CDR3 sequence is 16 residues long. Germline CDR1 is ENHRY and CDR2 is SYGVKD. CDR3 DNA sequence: TGTGCCATCAGTGAGGGAAGGTTCCTCTCTGAAAACACCATATATTTT. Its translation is CAISEGRFLSENTIYF.

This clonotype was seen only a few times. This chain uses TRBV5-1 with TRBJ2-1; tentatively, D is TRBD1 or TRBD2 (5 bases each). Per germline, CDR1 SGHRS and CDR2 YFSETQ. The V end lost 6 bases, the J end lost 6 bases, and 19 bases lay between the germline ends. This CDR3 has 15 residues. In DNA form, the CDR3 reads TGCGCCAGCAAGCCCGACAGCCTAGCCGCCAATGAGCAGTTCTTC. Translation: CASKPDSLAANEQFF. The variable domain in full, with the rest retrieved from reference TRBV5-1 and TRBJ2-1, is KAGVTQTPRYLIKTRGQQVTLSCSPISGHRSVSWYQQTPGQGLQFLFEYFSETQRNKGNFPGRFSGRQFSNSRSEMNVSTLELGDSALYLCASKPDSLAANEQFFGPGTRLTVL.

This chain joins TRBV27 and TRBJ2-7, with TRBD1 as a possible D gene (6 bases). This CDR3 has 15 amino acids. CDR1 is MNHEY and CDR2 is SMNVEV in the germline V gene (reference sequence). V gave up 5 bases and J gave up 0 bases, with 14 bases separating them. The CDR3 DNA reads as TGTGCCAGCAGTCCGGGACAACTCTTCTCCTACGAGCAGTACTTC. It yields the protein CASSPGQLFSYEQYF.

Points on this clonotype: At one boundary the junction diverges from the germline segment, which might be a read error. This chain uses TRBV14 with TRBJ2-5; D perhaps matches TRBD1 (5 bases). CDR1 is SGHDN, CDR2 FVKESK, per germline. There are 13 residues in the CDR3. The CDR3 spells CASSPGPSGNPNF. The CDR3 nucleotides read TGTGCCAGCAGCCCCGGCCCCTCAGGGAATCCAAACTTC.

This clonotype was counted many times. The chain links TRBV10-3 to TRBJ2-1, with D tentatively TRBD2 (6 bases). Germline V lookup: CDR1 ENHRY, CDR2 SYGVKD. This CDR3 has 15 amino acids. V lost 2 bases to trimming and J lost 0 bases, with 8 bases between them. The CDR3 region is CAISEAGSSYNEQFF. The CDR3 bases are TGTGCCATCAGTGAGGCGGGAAGCTCCTACAATGAGCAGTTCTTC.